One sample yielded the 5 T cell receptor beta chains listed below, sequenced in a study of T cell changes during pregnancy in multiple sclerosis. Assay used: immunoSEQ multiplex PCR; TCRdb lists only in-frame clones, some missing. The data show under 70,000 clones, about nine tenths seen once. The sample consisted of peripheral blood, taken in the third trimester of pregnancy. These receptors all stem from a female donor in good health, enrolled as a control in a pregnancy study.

The CDR3 nucleotides are TGTGCCAGCAGCTTGGGTCTCTCTCGCGGGGGGCTTGAGCAGTTCTTC. The encoded protein is CASSLGLSRGGLEQFF. The chain carries TRBV7-3 and TRBJ2-1, with TRBD2 matching over 8 bases. With V trimmed by 3 bases and J by 9 bases, 13 bases remained unmatched. The CDR3 extends over 16 amino acids. CDR1 is SGHTA and CDR2 is FQGTGA in the germline V gene.

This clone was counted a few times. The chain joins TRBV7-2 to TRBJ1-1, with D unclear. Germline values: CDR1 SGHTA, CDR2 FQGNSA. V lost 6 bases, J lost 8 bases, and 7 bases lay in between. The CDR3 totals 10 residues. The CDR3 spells CASRFREAFF. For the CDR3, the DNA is TGTGCCAGCAGGTTCAGGGAAGCTTTCTTT.

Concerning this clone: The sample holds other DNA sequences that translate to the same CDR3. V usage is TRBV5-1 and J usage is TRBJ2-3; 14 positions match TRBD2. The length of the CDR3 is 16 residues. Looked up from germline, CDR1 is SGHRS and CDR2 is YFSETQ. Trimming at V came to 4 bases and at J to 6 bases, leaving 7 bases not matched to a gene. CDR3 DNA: TGCGCCAGCAGCCCGGGACTAGCGGGGGCGGGCGATACGCAGTATTTT. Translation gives CASSPGLAGAGDTQYF.

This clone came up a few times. The CDR3 loop reads CATSGTGNYGYTF. CDR3 nucleotide sequence: TGTGCCACCTCCGGGACAGGCAACTATGGCTACACCTTC. The J gene is TRBJ1-2, the V gene TRBV10-3, with 8 bases lining up with TRBD1. Looked up from germline, CDR1 is ENHRY and CDR2 is SYGVKD. This CDR3 comprises 13 residues. V lost 10 bases and J lost 2; bases outside the gene matches: 6.

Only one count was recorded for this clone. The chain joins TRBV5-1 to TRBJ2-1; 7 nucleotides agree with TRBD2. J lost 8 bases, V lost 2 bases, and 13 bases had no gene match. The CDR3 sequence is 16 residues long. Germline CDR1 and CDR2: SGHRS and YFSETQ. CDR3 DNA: TGCGCCAGCAGCTTCCTATACCCGGGGGGTGTCGATGAGCAGTTCTTC. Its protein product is CASSFLYPGGVDEQFF.